These 5 T cell receptor beta chains came from one sample sequenced in a study of T cells in Graves' hyperthyroidism and ophthalmopathy. What was amplified from RNA transcripts were TCR beta CDR3 regions. HTBI primers were employed in a first-round RT-PCR of the TCR CDR3. TCRdb used MiXCR to reprocess the multiplex PCR reads, holding one entry per CDR3 protein. The sample lists around 290,000 distinct CDR3 sequences; roughly 13% were seen once. The sequencing input was blood. The receptors here all came from a woman in her 40s with Graves' hyperthyroidism.

This clonotype was picked up many times. The chain employs TRBV2 and TRBJ1-4; possibly TRBD1 for D (6 bases). The ends were cut back, 6 bases at V and 8 bases at J, with 13 bases in the middle. Germline values: CDR1 SNHLY, CDR2 FYNNEI. There are 13 residues in the CDR3. The CDR3 bases are TGTGCCAGCAGCGGACAGATGAAAGAAAAACTGTTTTTT. As protein: CASSGQMKEKLFF.

The gene calls are TRBV18 and TRBJ2-2; D is perhaps TRBD1 (6 bases). The V gene's germline CDR1 is KGHSH and CDR2 LQKENI. V dropped 5 bases and J dropped 1 base, with 8 bases sitting between them. The CDR3 length is 14 residues. CDR3 bases: TGTGCCAGCTCAGCGACAGGGAACACCGGGGAGCTGTTTTTT. The encoded protein is CASSATGNTGELFF.

This clonotype has at least ten counts. The chain couples TRBV28 to TRBJ2-7; D gene uncertain. The germline V gene encodes CDR1 MDHEN and CDR2 SYDVKM. This CDR3 has 12 residues. The V end was cut by 3 bases, the J end by 2 bases, with 5 bases between. CDR3 DNA sequence: TGTGCCAGCAGTTTGGCGGCCTACGAGCAGTACTTC. This gives the protein CASSLAAYEQYF. The full variable domain, completed using reference TRBV28 and TRBJ2-7, is DVKVTQSSRYLVKRTGEKVFLECVQDMDHENMFWYRQDPGLGLRLIYFSYDVKMKEKGDIPEGYSVSREKKERFSLILESASTNQTSMYLCASSLAAYEQYFGPGTRLTVT.

This clonotype was seen many times. The chain recombines TRBV6-6 with TRBJ1-2; a possible D gene is TRBD1 (5 bases). CDR1 MNHNY and CDR2 SVGAGI come from the germline V gene (reference sequence). The V and J ends lost 0 bases and 3 bases respectively, with 11 bases between them. CDR3 length: 15 residues. CDR3 nucleotides: TGTGCCAGCAGTTACTCATCCGACAGTTACTATGGCTACACCTTC. It yields the protein CASSYSSDSYYGYTF.

The chain recombines TRBV6-1 with TRBJ1-2; 10 bases map to TRBD1. Germline V gene lookup returns CDR1 MNHNS and CDR2 SASEGT. The CDR3 contains 12 residues. V was clipped by 8 bases and J by 10 bases; unmatched bases: 7. Here the CDR3 reads CASSGQGKDYTF. CDR3 in DNA: TGTGCCAGCTCGGGACAGGGGAAAGACTACACCTTC.